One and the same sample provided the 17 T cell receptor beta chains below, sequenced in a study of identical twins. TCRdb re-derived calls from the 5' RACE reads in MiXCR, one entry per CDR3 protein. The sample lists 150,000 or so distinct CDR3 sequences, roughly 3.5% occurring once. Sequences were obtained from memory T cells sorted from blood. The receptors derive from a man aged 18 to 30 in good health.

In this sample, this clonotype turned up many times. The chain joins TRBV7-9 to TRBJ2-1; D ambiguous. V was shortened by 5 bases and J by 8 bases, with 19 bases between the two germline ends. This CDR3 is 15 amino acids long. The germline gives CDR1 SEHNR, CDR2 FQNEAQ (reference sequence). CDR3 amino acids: CASSPSGLFRYEQFF. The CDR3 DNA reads TGTGCCAGCAGCCCCTCTGGGCTTTTTCGCTATGAGCAGTTCTTC.

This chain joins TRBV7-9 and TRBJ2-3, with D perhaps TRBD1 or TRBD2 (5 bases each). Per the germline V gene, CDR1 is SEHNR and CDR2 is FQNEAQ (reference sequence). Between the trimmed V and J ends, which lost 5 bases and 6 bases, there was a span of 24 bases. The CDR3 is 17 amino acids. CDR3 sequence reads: CASSTKPRARGADTQYF. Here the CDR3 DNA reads TGTGCCAGCAGCACTAAACCCCGGGCTCGGGGCGCGGATACGCAGTATTTT.

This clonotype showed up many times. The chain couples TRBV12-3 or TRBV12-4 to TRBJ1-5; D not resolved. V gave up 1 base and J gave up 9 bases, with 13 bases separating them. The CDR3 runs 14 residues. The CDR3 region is CASSLELRVWPQHF. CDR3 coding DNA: TGTGCCAGCAGTTTAGAACTTAGGGTGTGGCCCCAGCATTTT.

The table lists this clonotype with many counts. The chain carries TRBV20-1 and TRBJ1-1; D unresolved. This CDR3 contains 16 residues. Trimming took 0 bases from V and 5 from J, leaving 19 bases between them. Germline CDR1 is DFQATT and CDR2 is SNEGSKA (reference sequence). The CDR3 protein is CSARDPVRRDTTEAFF. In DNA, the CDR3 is TGCAGTGCTAGAGATCCGGTTCGTAGGGATACGACTGAAGCTTTCTTT.

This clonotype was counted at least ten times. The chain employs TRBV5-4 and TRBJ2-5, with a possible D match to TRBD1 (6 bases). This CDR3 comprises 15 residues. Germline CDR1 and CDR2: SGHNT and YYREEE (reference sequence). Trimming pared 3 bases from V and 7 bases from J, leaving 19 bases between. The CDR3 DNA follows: TGTGCCAGCAGCTCAAAGGACAGTCATATTGGGACCCAGTACTTC. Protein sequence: CASSSKDSHIGTQYF.

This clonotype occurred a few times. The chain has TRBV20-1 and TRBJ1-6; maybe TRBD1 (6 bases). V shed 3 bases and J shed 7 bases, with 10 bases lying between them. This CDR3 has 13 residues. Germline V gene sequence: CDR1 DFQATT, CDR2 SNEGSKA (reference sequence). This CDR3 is CSASGGPNSPLHF. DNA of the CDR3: TGCAGTGCTAGCGGGGGGCCCAATTCACCCCTCCACTTT.

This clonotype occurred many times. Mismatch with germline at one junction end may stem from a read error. In DNA, the CDR3 is TGCGCCAGCAGCCCCGAAAGAGGGGGGTGGATCTTC. Translated, it gives CASSPERGGWIF. This sequence joins TRBV5-1 and TRBJ2-1, with D perhaps matching TRBD1 or TRBD2 (6 bases each). The CDR3 loop spans 12 amino acids. Germline V lookup: CDR1 SGHRS, CDR2 YFSETQ.

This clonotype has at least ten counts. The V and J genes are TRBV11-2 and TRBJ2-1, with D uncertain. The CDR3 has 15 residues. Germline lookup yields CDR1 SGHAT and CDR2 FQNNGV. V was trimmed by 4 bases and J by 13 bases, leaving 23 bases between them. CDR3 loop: CASSSHLPGDGKQFF. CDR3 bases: TGTGCCAGCAGCTCCCACCTCCCCGGCGACGGAAAACAGTTCTTC.

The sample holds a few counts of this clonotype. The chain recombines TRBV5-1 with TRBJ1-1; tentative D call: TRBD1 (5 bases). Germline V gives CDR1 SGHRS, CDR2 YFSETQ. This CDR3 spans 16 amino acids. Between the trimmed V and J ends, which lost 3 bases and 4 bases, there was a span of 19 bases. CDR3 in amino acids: CASSSSQGVLSTEAFF. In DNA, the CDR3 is TGCGCCAGCAGCTCGAGTCAGGGAGTATTATCCACTGAAGCTTTCTTT. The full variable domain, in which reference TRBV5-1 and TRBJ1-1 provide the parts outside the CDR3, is KAGVTQTPRYLIKTRGQQVTLSCSPISGHRSVSWYQQTPGQGLQFLFEYFSETQRNKGNFPGRFSGRQFSNSRSEMNVSTLELGDSALYLCASSSSQGVLSTEAFFGQGTRLTVV.

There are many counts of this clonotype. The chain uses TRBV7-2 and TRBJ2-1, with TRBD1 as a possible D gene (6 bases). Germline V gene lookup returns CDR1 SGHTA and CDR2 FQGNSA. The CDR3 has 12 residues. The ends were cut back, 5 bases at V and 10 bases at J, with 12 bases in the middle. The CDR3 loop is CASSLQGVEQFF. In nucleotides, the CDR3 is TGTGCCAGCAGCCTACAGGGTGTAGAGCAGTTCTTC.

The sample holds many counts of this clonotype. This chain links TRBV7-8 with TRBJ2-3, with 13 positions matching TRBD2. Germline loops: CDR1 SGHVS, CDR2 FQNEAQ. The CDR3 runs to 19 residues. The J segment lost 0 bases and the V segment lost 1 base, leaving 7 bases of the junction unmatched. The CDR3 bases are TGTGCCAGCAGCTTAGGAGGACTAGCGGGAGCAACTAGCACAGATACGCAGTATTTT. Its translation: CASSLGGLAGATSTDTQYF.

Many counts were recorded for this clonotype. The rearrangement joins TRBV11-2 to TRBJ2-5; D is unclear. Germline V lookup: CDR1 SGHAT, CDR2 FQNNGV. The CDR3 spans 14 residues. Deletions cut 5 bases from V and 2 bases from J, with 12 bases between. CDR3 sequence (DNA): TGTGCCAGCAGCCGAAGGGCAGGTCAAGAGACCCAGTACTTC. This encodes CASSRRAGQETQYF. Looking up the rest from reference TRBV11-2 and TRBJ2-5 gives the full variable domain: EAGVAQSPRYKIIEKRQSVAFWCNPISGHATLYWYQQILGQGPKLLIQFQNNGVVDDSQLPKDRFSAERLKGVDSTLKIQPAKLEDSAVYLCASSRRAGQETQYFGPGTRLLVL.

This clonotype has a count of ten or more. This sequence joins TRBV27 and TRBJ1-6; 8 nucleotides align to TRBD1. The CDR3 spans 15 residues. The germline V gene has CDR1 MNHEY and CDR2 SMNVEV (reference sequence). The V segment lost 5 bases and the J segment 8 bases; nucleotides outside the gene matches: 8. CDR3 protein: CASSPRQGKDSPLHF. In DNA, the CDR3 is TGTGCCAGCAGTCCGAGACAGGGGAAGGATTCACCCCTCCACTTT.

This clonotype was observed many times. CDR3 loop: CASRPGQMNTEAFF. CDR3 coding DNA: TGTGCCAGCAGGCCGGGACAGATGAACACTGAAGCTTTCTTT. The rearrangement joins TRBV2 to TRBJ1-1; 7 nucleotides line up with TRBD1. In germline, CDR1 is SNHLY, CDR2 FYNNEI. J gave up 0 bases and V 6 bases, and 4 bases lay outside the gene matches. The CDR3 runs to 14 residues.

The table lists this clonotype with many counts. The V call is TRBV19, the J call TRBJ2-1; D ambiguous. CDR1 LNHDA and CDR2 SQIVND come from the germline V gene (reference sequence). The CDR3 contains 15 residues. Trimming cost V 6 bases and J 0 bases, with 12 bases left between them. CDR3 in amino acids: CASRQDRSSYNEQFF. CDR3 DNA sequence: TGTGCCAGTAGGCAGGATAGGAGCTCCTACAATGAGCAGTTCTTC. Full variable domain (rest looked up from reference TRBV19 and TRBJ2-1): DGGITQSPKYLFRKEGQNVTLSCEQNLNHDAMYWYRQDPGQGLRLIYYSQIVNDFQKGDIAEGYSVSREKKESFPLTVTSAQKNPTAFYLCASRQDRSSYNEQFFGPGTRLTVL.

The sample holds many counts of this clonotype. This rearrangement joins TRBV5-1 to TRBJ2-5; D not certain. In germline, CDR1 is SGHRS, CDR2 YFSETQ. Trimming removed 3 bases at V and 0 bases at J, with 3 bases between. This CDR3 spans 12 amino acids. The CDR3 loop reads CASSWDQETQYF. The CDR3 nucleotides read TGCGCCAGCAGCTGGGACCAAGAGACCCAGTACTTC. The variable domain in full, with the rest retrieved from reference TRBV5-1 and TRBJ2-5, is KAGVTQTPRYLIKTRGQQVTLSCSPISGHRSVSWYQQTPGQGLQFLFEYFSETQRNKGNFPGRFSGRQFSNSRSEMNVSTLELGDSALYLCASSWDQETQYFGPGTRLLVL.

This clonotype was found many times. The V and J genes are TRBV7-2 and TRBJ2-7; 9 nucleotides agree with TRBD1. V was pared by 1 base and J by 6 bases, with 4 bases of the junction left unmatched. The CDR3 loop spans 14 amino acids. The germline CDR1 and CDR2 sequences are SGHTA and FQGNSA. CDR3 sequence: CASSLGGQGSEQYF. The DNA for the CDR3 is TGTGCCAGCAGCTTAGGGGGACAGGGAAGCGAGCAGTACTTC. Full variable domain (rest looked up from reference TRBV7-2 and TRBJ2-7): GAGVSQSPSNKVTEKGKDVELRCDPISGHTALYWYRQSLGQGLEFLIYFQGNSAPDKSGLPSDRFSAERTGGSVSTLTIQRTQQEDSAVYLCASSLGGQGSEQYFGPGTRLTVT.